These 20 T cell receptor beta chains originate from one sample sequenced in a study of T cells in Graves' hyperthyroidism and ophthalmopathy. The investigators amplified TCR beta CDR3 regions from RNA transcripts. The HTBI set primed first-round TCR CDR3 RT-PCR. TCRdb reanalysed the multiplex PCR reads using MiXCR and keeps one entry per CDR3 protein. The sample holds some 620,000 distinct CDR3 sequences; about 16% are singletons and the top ten take around 3.9%. The sample comprised blood. The receptors come from a woman in her 30s with Graves' hyperthyroidism.

This clonotype showed up just a few times. V is TRBV7-3 and J is TRBJ2-3; D gene uncertain. Deletions cut 1 base from V and 6 bases from J, with 14 bases between. Germline CDR1 is SGHTA and CDR2 is FQGTGA. The length of the CDR3 is 15 residues. The CDR3 protein is CASSLNRLLGDTQYF. CDR3 coding DNA: TGTGCCAGCAGCTTAAACAGACTTCTGGGGGATACGCAGTATTTT.

This clonotype was recorded many times. V usage is TRBV11-3 and J usage is TRBJ1-1; 10 bases line up with TRBD1. Losses at the gene ends were 5 bases for V and 6 bases for J; bases not matched to a gene: 9. CDR3 length: 15 amino acids. Germline V gives CDR1 SGHNT, CDR2 YENEEA. DNA for the CDR3: TGTGCCAGCAGCCCCTCGGACAGGGGGTTTTCTGAAGCTTTCTTT. This sequence encodes CASSPSDRGFSEAFF.

The table lists this clonotype with a few counts. V is TRBV15 and J is TRBJ2-3; the match to TRBD2 covers 10 bases. The CDR3 has 14 residues. Germline V gene lookup returns CDR1 LNHNV and CDR2 YYDKDF (reference sequence). Trimming cost V 6 bases and J 3 bases; bases outside gene matches: 3. The CDR3 DNA follows: TGTGCCACCAGTAGCGGGAGGATTACAGATACGCAGTATTTT. This codes for CATSSGRITDTQYF.

Concerning this clonotype itself: A read error may account for a junction end that differs from germline. This sequence joins TRBV19 and TRBJ1-5; 9 bases align to TRBD1. CDR3 length: 15 amino acids. Germline assignment: CDR1 LNHDA and CDR2 SQIVND (reference sequence). CDR3 loop: CASNIGTGSNQPQHF. DNA of the CDR3: TGTGCCAGTAATATAGGGACAGGGAGCAATCAGCCCCAGCATTTT.

This clonotype came up many times. This chain uses TRBV12-3 or TRBV12-4 with TRBJ2-3, with 9 nucleotides matching TRBD2. The CDR3 loop spans 17 amino acids. V was pared by 1 base and J by 3 bases, with 8 bases of the junction left unmatched. Here the CDR3 reads CASSLEFGGRVTDTQYF. The CDR3 DNA reads as TGTGCCAGCAGTTTAGAATTCGGCGGGAGGGTAACAGATACGCAGTATTTT.

This clonotype was seen ten or more times. The rearrangement joins TRBV12-3 or TRBV12-4 to TRBJ1-5; D gene unclear. The length of the CDR3 is 12 residues. Trimming left V 9 bases short and J 0 bases short, with 6 bases between. The CDR3 region has the DNA TGTGCCAGTACAGCTAGCAATCAGCCCCAGCATTTT. Its protein is CASTASNQPQHF.

This clonotype was counted a few times. This rearrangement joins TRBV5-8 to TRBJ2-3; D may be TRBD2 (5 bases). CDR1 and CDR2 from the germline V gene are SGHTS and YDEGEE. The CDR3 extends over 16 amino acids. The V end was cut by 3 bases, the J end by 0 bases, with 14 bases between. CDR3: CASSSVAGRSTDTQYF. DNA for the CDR3: TGTGCCAGCAGCTCCGTGGCGGGCAGGAGCACAGATACGCAGTATTTT.

This clonotype was counted at least ten times. The chain combines TRBV11-3 with TRBJ2-7, with D possibly TRBD2 on 6 matching bases. V lost 8 bases to trimming and J lost 6 bases, with 14 bases between them. CDR1 is SGHNT and CDR2 is YENEEA in the germline V gene. The CDR3 loop spans 12 amino acids. The CDR3 spells CASAGTSPEQYF. The CDR3 bases are TGTGCCAGCGCCGGGACTTCCCCCGAGCAGTACTTC.

Many counts were recorded for this clonotype. CDR3: CAWSGLGPSTDTQYF. DNA for the CDR3: TGTGCCTGGAGTGGCTTAGGACCTAGCACAGATACGCAGTATTTT. The chain carries TRBV30 and TRBJ2-3; D gene unclear. V was shortened by 1 base and J by 0 bases, with 11 bases between the two germline ends. The germline CDR1 and CDR2 sequences are GTSNPN and SVGIG (reference sequence). The CDR3 consists of 15 residues.

This clonotype was detected a few times. This chain links TRBV11-2 with TRBJ1-6, with 9 positions matching TRBD1. Germline V lookup: CDR1 SGHAT, CDR2 FQNNGV. With V trimmed by 4 bases and J by 5 bases, 3 bases remained unmatched. The CDR3 has 15 amino acids. The CDR3 DNA reads TGTGCCAGCAGCTCACAGGGGGCGGATAATTCACCCCTCCACTTT. Translation gives CASSSQGADNSPLHF.

The chain carries TRBV7-9 and TRBJ2-1; possibly TRBD1 for D (6 bases). Germline V CDR1 and CDR2: SEHNR, FQNEAQ (reference sequence). The CDR3 has 16 residues. V was clipped by 3 bases and J by 9 bases, with 21 bases between them. CDR3 coding DNA: TGTGCCAGCAGCTTCTCGGCGGACTCCCTACAGGGTGAGCAGTTCTTC. Protein sequence: CASSFSADSLQGEQFF.

J is TRBJ2-5 and V is TRBV7-9, with 7 bases that match TRBD1. This CDR3 is 15 amino acids long. The ends lost 3 bases at V and 4 bases at J; junction bases unmatched: 8. CDR1 SEHNR and CDR2 FQNEAQ come from the germline V gene (reference sequence). The CDR3 DNA follows: TGTGCCAGCAGCTTCAACAGGGGCAGGCGAGAGACCCAGTACTTC. Protein sequence: CASSFNRGRRETQYF.

This clonotype was recorded a few times. The genes are TRBV7-9 and TRBJ2-5; tentative D call: TRBD1 (5 bases). Trimming cost V 4 bases and J 5 bases, with 14 bases left between them. The length of the CDR3 is 14 residues. The germline gives CDR1 SEHNR, CDR2 FQNEAQ (reference sequence). CDR3 in amino acids: CASSSPGRGETQYF. The CDR3 DNA sequence: TGTGCCAGCAGCTCGCCGGGTAGGGGCGAGACCCAGTACTTC.

This clonotype was seen many times. V and J are TRBV28 and TRBJ2-2; no clear D gene. The CDR3 is 14 residues long. The germline V gene has CDR1 MDHEN and CDR2 SYDVKM. Trimming removed 2 bases at V and 7 bases at J, with 11 bases between. This CDR3 reads CASSLELLSGELFF. The CDR3 region has the DNA TGTGCCAGCAGTTTAGAACTGTTGAGCGGGGAGCTGTTTTTT.

This rearrangement joins TRBV4-3 to TRBJ1-4; D is perhaps TRBD1 (6 bases). Looked up from germline, CDR1 is LGHNA and CDR2 is YSLEER. Trimming removed 5 bases at V and 4 bases at J, with 20 bases between. The CDR3 has 17 amino acids. The DNA for the CDR3 is TGCGCCAGCAGCGGCCAGGGGCCTCTGCTGGGTAATGAAAAACTGTTTTTT. Protein: CASSGQGPLLGNEKLFF.

This clonotype was seen only a few times. The chain combines TRBV5-6 with TRBJ1-2, with a weak D call TRBD1 (5 bases). The V and J ends lost 2 bases and 0 bases respectively, with 11 bases between them. CDR3 length: 15 amino acids. Germline V CDR1 and CDR2: SGHDT, YYEEEE. The CDR3 DNA sequence: TGTGCCAGCAGCTTTACAGGACGATCTAACTATGGCTACACCTTC. This translates into CASSFTGRSNYGYTF.

In the case of this clonotype: A much larger clone differs by one base, so this may be a read error. This chain uses TRBV5-8 with TRBJ1-4; D is uncertain. The CDR3 loop spans 15 amino acids. CDR1 is SGHTS, CDR2 YDEGEE, per germline. The CDR3 region has the DNA TGTGCCAGCAGCTTGTACAGAAGGACTAATAAAAAACTGTTTTTT. It specifies CASSLYRRTNKKLFF.

The rearrangement links TRBV6-1 to TRBJ1-2; 7 nucleotides align to TRBD1. CDR3 length: 14 amino acids. Looked up from germline, CDR1 is MNHNS and CDR2 is SASEGT. V was pared by 6 bases and J by 7 bases, with 11 bases of the junction left unmatched. CDR3 coding DNA: TGTGCCAGCAGGAACCGGGACAGCAAACCTGGCTACACCTTC. Its translation is CASRNRDSKPGYTF.

This clonotype was recorded many times. The rearrangement uses TRBV9 and TRBJ2-7; 9 bases align to TRBD2. V lost 4 bases, J lost 2 bases, and 4 bases stayed unmatched. Germline CDR1 reads SGDLS; CDR2 reads YYNGEE. The CDR3 sequence is 14 residues long. This CDR3 is CASSPRLAAYEQYF. DNA for the CDR3: TGTGCCAGCAGCCCCCGACTAGCGGCCTACGAGCAGTACTTC.

Only one count was recorded for this clonotype. The rearrangement joins TRBV7-2 to TRBJ2-1; D could derive from TRBD1 or TRBD2 (6 bases each). The closer fit of TRBJ2-7 to the DNA end suggests the J call may be wrong. The CDR3 contains 14 residues. Germline CDR1 SGHTA, CDR2 FQGNSA. The CDR3 DNA follows: TGTGCCAGCAGCTCGGGACTGGGGGCCAATGAGCAGTACTTC. Protein: CASSSGLGANEQYF.